This T cell receptor (beta chain) is from a study of identical twins. Germline V gene data show CDR1 as MNHNS and CDR2 as SASEGT. The CDR3 is 16 amino acids. V dropped 6 bases and J dropped 0 bases, with 17 bases sitting between them. In TCRdb, the 5' RACE reads were re-called with MiXCR into one record per CDR3 protein. This table holds 400,000 to 500,000 distinct CDR3 sequences, approximately 14% found once. This clonotype was observed a few times. Its antigen is not known. Study observations and caveats: Beta clonotypes that were abundant in cord blood contained fewer insertions, a pattern absent from memory repertoires. Recombination models fit unrelated individuals' TCR alpha sharing but underestimated twins'.

This sample was shared with a second study, whose subject was yellow fever vaccine responses in identical twins.

The gene calls are TRBV6-1 and TRBJ2-5, with D possibly matching TRBD2 (5 bases). This TCR was sampled from a woman under 30 in good health. Sequencing used CD4+ T cells sorted from blood. The CDR3, as DNA: TGTGCCAGCAGGCCCCTAGGCCGAGGGTACCAAGAGACCCAGTACTTC. Translation: CASRPLGRGYQETQYF.